This TCR beta chain comes out of a study of blood T cells in healthy people across ages. Study-wide background: Capture by template switching was about one barcoded beta molecule per two T cells.

This clonotype was counted between two and nine times. What it binds is unknown. Study results and limitations: While age rose, TCR beta diversity per million T cells dropped in a roughly linear way.

Germline CDR1 DFQATT, CDR2 SNEGSKA (reference sequence). V trimming: 5 bases; J trimming: 7 bases; junction bases outside the gene matches: 12. This CDR3 has 14 amino acids. Combining a sample-barcoded 5' primer with a J-beta primer mix, a second PCR ran for 7 to 11 cycles. A template-switch adaptor containing 12 random nucleotides labeled each cDNA molecule. A single record per CDR3 protein comes from TCRdb applying MiXCR to the 5' RACE reads. The sample yields 950,000 to 1,200,000 distinct CDR3 sequences, 30% to 40% seen once. The authors extracted at least 6 micrograms of total RNA per sample. This sequence originates from a man aged 18 to 35 in good health. The J gene is TRBJ1-2, the V gene TRBV20-1, with 8 positions matching TRBD1. The sequenced sample was blood. The CDR3 protein is CSARPTGGIGGYTF. CDR3 in DNA: TGCAGTGCTCGTCCTACAGGGGGGATAGGTGGCTACACCTTC.